These 9 T cell receptor beta chains originate from one sample sequenced in a study of T cells in Graves' hyperthyroidism and ophthalmopathy. What was amplified from RNA transcripts were TCR beta CDR3 regions. An initial round of RT-PCR targeting the TCR CDR3 relied on the HTBI primer set. A single record per CDR3 protein comes from TCRdb applying MiXCR to the multiplex PCR reads. The table includes 300,000 to 450,000 distinct CDR3 sequences, 13% detected once. The specimen was blood. Source of these receptors: a woman between 18 and 29 years old with Graves' hyperthyroidism.

This clonotype occurred many times. The chain carries TRBV11-2 and TRBJ1-5; no firm D call. CDR3 length: 14 residues. Per the germline V gene, CDR1 is SGHAT and CDR2 is FQNNGV. V was shortened by 3 bases and J by 3 bases, with 9 bases between the two germline ends. DNA for the CDR3: TGTGCCAGCAGCTTTGTGGGCACCAATCAGCCCCAGCATTTT. Its translation: CASSFVGTNQPQHF.

The chain uses TRBV19 and TRBJ2-1, with 9 bases that match TRBD2. The CDR3 covers 15 residues. Germline trimming cut 5 bases from V and 4 bases from J; bases unmatched to any gene: 6. Per germline, CDR1 LNHDA and CDR2 SQIVND (reference sequence). CDR3: CASSPREGMYNEQFF. The CDR3 coding sequence is TGTGCCAGTAGTCCGCGGGAGGGGATGTACAATGAGCAGTTCTTC.

This clonotype was counted ten times or more. The CDR3 protein is CATSPGFPGLASLPVGEQFF. CDR3 DNA sequence: TGTGCCACCAGTCCCGGATTCCCGGGACTAGCTTCCCTCCCCGTCGGTGAGCAGTTCTTC. The chain employs TRBV24-1 and TRBJ2-1; TRBD2 matches at 9 bases. This CDR3 is built from 20 residues. V lost 6 bases and J lost 9; bases outside the gene matches: 26. Germline V CDR1 and CDR2: KGHDR, SFDVKD.

This clonotype was observed many times. This chain connects TRBV28 to TRBJ1-1; perhaps TRBD1 as D (5 bases). Trimming left V 4 bases short and J 11 bases short, with 20 bases between. This CDR3 is built from 14 residues. Germline V lookup: CDR1 MDHEN, CDR2 SYDVKM. The CDR3 protein is CASSSISDILGAFF. The DNA for the CDR3 is TGTGCCAGCAGTTCCATATCGGACATCTTAGGGGCTTTCTTT.

This clonotype appeared many times. The chain links TRBV3-1 to TRBJ1-1, with TRBD1 matching over 8 bases. The CDR3 covers 13 residues. V lost 5 bases, J lost 6 bases, and 5 bases stayed unmatched. Germline V gives CDR1 LGHDT, CDR2 YNNKEL (reference sequence). CDR3 amino acids: CASSSYRGAEAFF. The DNA of the CDR3 is TGTGCCAGCAGCTCCTACAGGGGGGCTGAAGCTTTCTTT.

There are many counts of this clonotype. This chain joins TRBV28 and TRBJ1-5; maybe TRBD1 (5 bases). CDR1 is MDHEN and CDR2 is SYDVKM in the germline V gene. This CDR3 has 15 residues. The germline V and J ends were trimmed by 6 bases and 0 bases, with 12 bases remaining between them. The CDR3 sequence: CASRRDGNSNQPQHF. The CDR3 DNA reads TGTGCCAGCAGACGGGACGGAAATAGCAATCAGCCCCAGCATTTT.

This clonotype was counted only a few times. The V and J genes are TRBV10-3 and TRBJ1-5; 8 bases agree with TRBD1. V gave up 6 bases and J gave up 2 bases; unmatched junction bases: 6. CDR1 and CDR2 (germline): ENHRY, SYGVKD. This CDR3 comprises 15 residues. CDR3 region: CAISDTGGGNQPQHF. The CDR3 region has the DNA TGTGCCATCAGCGACACAGGGGGTGGCAATCAGCCCCAGCATTTT.

The CDR3 coding sequence is TGTGCCAGTAGTAGGGATTGGAACACCGGGGAGCTGTTTTTT. It is translated as CASSRDWNTGELFF. The chain has TRBV9 and TRBJ2-2; no reliable D call. The CDR3 loop spans 14 amino acids. Trimming pared 8 bases from V and 1 base from J, leaving 12 bases between. Germline V gene lookup returns CDR1 SGDLS and CDR2 YYNGEE.

The chain recombines TRBV19 with TRBJ1-3, with a possible D match to TRBD1 (5 bases). Looked up from germline, CDR1 is LNHDA and CDR2 is SQIVND (reference sequence). The CDR3 spans 16 residues. The germline V and J ends were trimmed by 1 base and 0 bases, with 10 bases remaining between them. The CDR3 reads CASSIVMGRSGNTIYF. Here the CDR3 DNA reads TGTGCCAGTAGTATAGTTATGGGACGCTCTGGAAACACCATATATTTT.